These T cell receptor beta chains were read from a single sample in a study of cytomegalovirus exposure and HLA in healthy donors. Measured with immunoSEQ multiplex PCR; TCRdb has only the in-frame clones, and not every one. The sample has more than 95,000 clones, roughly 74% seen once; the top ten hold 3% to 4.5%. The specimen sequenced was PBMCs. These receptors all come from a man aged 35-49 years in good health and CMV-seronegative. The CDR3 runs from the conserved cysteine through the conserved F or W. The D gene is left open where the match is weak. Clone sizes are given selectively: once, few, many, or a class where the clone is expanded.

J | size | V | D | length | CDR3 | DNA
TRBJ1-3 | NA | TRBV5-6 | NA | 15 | CASSPRGGSGNTIYF | TGTGCCAGCAGCCCCCGGGGTGGCTCTGGAAACACCATATATTTT
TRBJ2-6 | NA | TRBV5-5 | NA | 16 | CASSLEPVSGANVLTF | TGTGCCAGCAGCTTGGAGCCGGTCTCTGGGGCCAACGTCCTGACTTTC
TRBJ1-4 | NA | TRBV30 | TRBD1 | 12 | CAWSPDRKSTYF | TGTGCCTGGAGTCCGGACAGGAAAAGTACTTATTTT
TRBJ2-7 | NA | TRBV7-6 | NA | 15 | CASKFFSEPSYEQYF | TGTGCCAGCAAGTTCTTTAGCGAGCCCTCCTACGAGCAGTACTTC
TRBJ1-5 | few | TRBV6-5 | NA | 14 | CASRRQGGDQPQHF | TGTGCCAGCAGGCGCCAGGGCGGCGATCAGCCCCAGCATTTT
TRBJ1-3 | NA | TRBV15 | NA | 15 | CATSPRGVSGNTIYF | TGTGCCACCAGCCCCCGCGGTGTCTCTGGAAACACCATATATTTT
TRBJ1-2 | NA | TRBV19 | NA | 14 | CASSELRGDYGYTF | TGTGCCAGTAGTGAGCTTAGAGGCGACTATGGCTACACCTTC
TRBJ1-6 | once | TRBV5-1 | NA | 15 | CASKGITGSNSPLHF | TGCGCCAGCAAAGGGATAACAGGGAGCAATTCACCCCTCCACTTT
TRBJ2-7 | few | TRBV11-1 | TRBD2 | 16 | CASSSGRGIMTYEQYF | TGTGCCAGCAGCTCGGGGAGGGGCATCATGACCTACGAGCAGTACTTC
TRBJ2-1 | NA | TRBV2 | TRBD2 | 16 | CASSVWGTSGGNEQFF | TGTGCCAGCAGTGTTTGGGGGACTAGCGGGGGGAATGAGCAGTTCTTC
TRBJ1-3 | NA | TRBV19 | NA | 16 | CASSIAGGASGNTIYF | TGTGCCAGTAGTATAGCCGGGGGAGCCTCTGGAAACACCATATATTTT
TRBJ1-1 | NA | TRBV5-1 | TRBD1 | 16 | CASSIRQGQMNTEAFF | TGCGCCAGCAGCATTAGACAGGGACAAATGAACACTGAAGCTTTCTTT
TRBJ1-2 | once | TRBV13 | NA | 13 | CASSLESNYGYTF | TGTGCCAGCAGCTTAGAGAGTAACTATGGCTACACCTTC
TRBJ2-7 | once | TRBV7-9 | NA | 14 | CASSYPGRPYEQYF | TGTGCCAGCAGCTACCCGGGAAGACCCTACGAGCAGTACTTC
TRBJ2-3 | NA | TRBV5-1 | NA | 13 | CASSTGLADTQYF | TGCGCCAGCAGCACAGGGCTGGCAGATACGCAGTATTTT
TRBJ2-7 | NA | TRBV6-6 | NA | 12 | CASTGHGYEQYF | TGTGCCAGCACCGGACACGGCTACGAGCAGTACTTC
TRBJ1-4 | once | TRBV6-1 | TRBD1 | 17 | CASSVDRPRTTNEKLFF | TGTGCCAGCAGTGTGGACAGGCCACGCACAACTAATGAAAAACTGTTTTTT
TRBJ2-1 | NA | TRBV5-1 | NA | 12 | CASGQGRNEQFF | TGCGCCAGCGGCCAGGGAAGGAATGAGCAGTTCTTC
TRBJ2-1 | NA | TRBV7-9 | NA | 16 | CASSPHRVGSYNEQFF | TGTGCCAGCAGCCCCCACAGGGTCGGCTCCTACAATGAGCAGTTCTTC
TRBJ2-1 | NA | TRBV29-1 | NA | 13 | CSVPAVSYNEQFF | TGCAGCGTCCCGGCGGTCTCCTACAATGAGCAGTTCTTC
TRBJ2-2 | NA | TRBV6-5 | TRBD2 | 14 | CASIRLAGIGELFF | TGTGCCAGCATAAGACTAGCGGGTATCGGGGAGCTGTTTTTT
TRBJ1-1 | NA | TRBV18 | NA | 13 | CACAKGQNTEAFF | TGTGCCTGCGCAAAGGGGCAGAACACTGAAGCTTTCTTT
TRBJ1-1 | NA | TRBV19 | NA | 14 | CASRGRFLNTEAFF | TGTGCCAGCCGAGGGAGGTTTTTGAACACTGAAGCTTTCTTT
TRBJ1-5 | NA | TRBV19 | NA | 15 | CASNSRGSTYQPQHF | TGTGCCAGTAATTCCCGAGGCAGTACATATCAGCCCCAGCATTTT
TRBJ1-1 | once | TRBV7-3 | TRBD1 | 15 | CASSLNPGGNTEAFF | TGTGCCAGCAGCTTAAATCCAGGGGGTAACACTGAAGCTTTCTTT
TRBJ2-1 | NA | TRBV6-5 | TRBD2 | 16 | CASSYSAGGPENEQFF | TGTGCCAGCAGTTACTCGGCGGGGGGGCCGGAGAATGAGCAGTTCTTC
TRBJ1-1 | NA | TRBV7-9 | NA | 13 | CASSPGWNTEAFF | TGTGCCAGCAGCCCAGGGTGGAACACTGAAGCTTTCTTT
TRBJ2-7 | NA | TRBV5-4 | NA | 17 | CASSLGGVNPNPYEQYF | TGTGCCAGCAGCTTGGGGGGGGTCAATCCCAACCCCTACGAGCAGTACTTC
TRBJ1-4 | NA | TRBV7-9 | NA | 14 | CASSQTGSGEKLFF | TGTGCCAGCAGCCAAACAGGGAGTGGTGAAAAACTGTTTTTT
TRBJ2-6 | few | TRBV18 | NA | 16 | CASSPTRGSGANVLTF | TGTGCCAGCTCACCGACACGGGGCTCTGGGGCCAACGTCCTGACTTTC
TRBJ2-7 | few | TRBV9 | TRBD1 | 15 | CASSKIPGQGYEQYF | TGTGCCAGCAGCAAAATCCCGGGACAGGGTTACGAGCAGTACTTC
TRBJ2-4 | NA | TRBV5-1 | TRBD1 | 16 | CASSLGSLGQGNIQYF | TGCGCCAGCAGTCTTGGGTCCCTCGGACAGGGAAACATTCAGTACTTC
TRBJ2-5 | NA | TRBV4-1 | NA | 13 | CASALVRRETQYF | TGCGCCAGTGCGTTGGTGAGAAGAGAGACCCAGTACTTC
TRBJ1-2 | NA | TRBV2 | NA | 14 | CASSGLVTDFGYTF | TGTGCCAGCAGTGGTTTGGTGACAGACTTTGGCTACACCTTC
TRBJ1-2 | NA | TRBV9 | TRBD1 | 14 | CASSVARGGDGYTF | TGTGCCAGCAGCGTAGCAAGAGGGGGCGATGGCTACACCTTC
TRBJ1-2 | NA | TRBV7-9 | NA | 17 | CASRAMGAPLINYGYTF | TGTGCCAGCAGGGCAATGGGGGCGCCTCTAATTAACTATGGCTACACCTTC
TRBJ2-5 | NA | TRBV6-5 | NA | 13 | CASSSIREETQYF | TGTGCCAGCAGTTCAATCAGGGAAGAGACCCAGTACTTC
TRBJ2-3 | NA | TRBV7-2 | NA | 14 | CASSPQDKVLPQYF | TGTGCCAGCAGCCCACAGGACAAGGTTCTTCCGCAGTATTTT